This entry describes one TCR beta chain. Germline loops: CDR1 MGHDK, CDR2 SYGVNS. V shed 1 base, J shed 7 bases, and the junction held 7 bases outside the gene matches. This CDR3 has 16 amino acids. PCR amplification relied on 60 Vbeta primers (plus 13 Jbeta primers). TCRdb keeps only in-frame clones here, not all; method: immunoSEQ multiplex PCR. The repertoire holds over 100,000 clones, with 65% to 90% as singletons. This entry comes from a study of cytomegalovirus exposure and HLA in healthy donors. This clonotype was sampled from a woman aged 18-29 years in good health and CMV-seropositive. V gene TRBV25-1 combines with J gene TRBJ1-2, with 12 bases identical to TRBD1. Sequencing was performed on PBMCs. CDR3 sequence reads: CASSESDGTGGSGYTF. DNA of the CDR3: TGTGCCAGCAGTGAATCGGACGGGACAGGGGGCAGTGGCTACACCTTC.